This T cell receptor beta chain was recorded in a study of blood T cell repertoires in COVID-19. Turning to the study itself: PBMCs, B-cell-depleted T cells, or T cells provided the cDNA or gDNA that made up the material.

Data came from immunoSEQ multiplex PCR; TCRdb stores just in-frame clones and leaves some out. The table includes about 180,000 clones, about 88% detected once. Germline V lookup: CDR1 LNHDA, CDR2 SQIVND (reference sequence). The CDR3 is 13 amino acids. V was clipped by 6 bases and J by 6 bases; unmatched bases: 3. Sequencing was done on a sample of PBMCs or T cells enriched from blood (not recorded which). This clonotype originated in a woman under 30 who had recovered from COVID-19. The genes are TRBV19 and TRBJ1-5; 9 bases match TRBD1. The CDR3 region is CASSRTGVQPQHF. The CDR3 region has the DNA TGTGCCAGTAGCAGGACAGGGGTTCAGCCCCAGCATTTT.